This TCR beta chain was identified during a study of Graves' ophthalmopathy and Graves' hyperthyroidism. PBMCs had their origin in fresh peripheral blood (more than 9.5 ml). This CDR3 contains 16 residues. CDR1 and CDR2 (germline): MNHEY, SVGEGT. Trimming stripped 2 bases from V and 2 bases from J, with 12 bases between. The authors amplified TCR beta CDR3 regions from RNA transcripts. First-round RT-PCR employed HTBI primers, with a second-round multiplex PCR after it. Via MiXCR, TCRdb re-called the multiplex PCR reads, giving one row per CDR3 protein. The sample lists around 400,000 distinct CDR3 sequences; about 18% were seen once. There are many counts of this clonotype.

The TCR comes from a woman aged 18-29 years with Graves' ophthalmopathy. The gene calls are TRBV6-2 or TRBV6-3 and TRBJ2-2; D tentatively fits TRBD1 or TRBD2 (5 bases each). The sequenced material came from peripheral blood. CDR3 nucleotides: TGTGCCAGCAGTTACCTCGGGACGATCAACACCGGGGAGCTGTTTTTT. It encodes CASSYLGTINTGELFF.